This T cell receptor beta chain was identified during a study of T cells expressing NK-cell markers. As for the study in general: Sorted CD3+CD56-NKG2C+, CD3+CD56+NKG2C- and CD3+CD56+NKG2C+ T cells were the source of the TCR beta repertoires. The study's findings and limits: Five or six donors showed dominant NKG2C+ clonotypes comprising roughly 1.0-7.0% of their CD8+ T cells. These clonotypes also led the CD3+CD56-NKG2C+ fraction in a handful of donors.

TCRdb reprocessed the 5' RACE reads, with one entry per CDR3 protein and no DNA. The sample yields approximately 420,000 distinct CDR3 sequences, of which the top ten take up around 11%. CDR1 is DFQATT and CDR2 is SNEGSKA in the germline V gene (reference sequence). The CDR3 consists of 13 residues. Note on this clonotype: Antigen specificity is unknown.

The TCR was taken from a woman in her forties or fifties in good health. Sequenced sample: blood T cells: a sorted CD56 or NKG2C T cell subset, CD4+ or CD8+ T cells, or bulk PBMC T cells (not recorded which). The chain has TRBV20-1 and TRBJ2-7; TCRdb's D call, TRBD1, is unchecked because there is no DNA. CDR3: CSARGRTISRQYF.